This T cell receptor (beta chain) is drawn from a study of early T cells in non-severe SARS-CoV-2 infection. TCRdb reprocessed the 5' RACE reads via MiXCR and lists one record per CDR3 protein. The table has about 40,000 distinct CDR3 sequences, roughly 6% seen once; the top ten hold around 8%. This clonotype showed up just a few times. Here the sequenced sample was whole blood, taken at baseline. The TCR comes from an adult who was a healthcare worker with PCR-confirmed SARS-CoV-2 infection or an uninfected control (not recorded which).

In DNA, the CDR3 is TGTGCCAGCAGCCGATCGTGGGACGGTAATTCACCCCTCCACTTT. Protein product: CASSRSWDGNSPLHF. The V gene is TRBV7-2, the J gene TRBJ1-6; D possibly corresponds to TRBD1 (5 bases). Germline CDR1 SGHTA, CDR2 FQGNSA. The CDR3 extends over 15 amino acids. Trimming pared 5 bases from V and 6 bases from J, leaving 14 bases between. Drawing the rest from reference TRBV7-2 and TRBJ1-6, the complete variable domain is GAGVSQSPSNKVTEKGKDVELRCDPISGHTALYWYRQSLGQGLEFLIYFQGNSAPDKSGLPSDRFSAERTGGSVSTLTIQRTQQEDSAVYLCASSRSWDGNSPLHFGNGTRLTVT.